A selection of T cell receptor beta chains follows, all from one sample in a study of Tregs in tolerant kidney transplant recipients. TCRdb keeps only in-frame clones here, not all; method: immunoSEQ multiplex PCR. The profile shows about 240,000 clones, approximately 84% of them singletons. Source material: CD4+ T cells from blood. The receptors were sampled from a human donor in good health. CDR3s include the opening cysteine and the closing phenylalanine or tryptophan. D genes are given only for firm matches. The listing skips clone size in some rows; elsewhere it reads once, few, many or a size class.

clone size	V gene	D gene	J gene	CDR3 DNA	CDR3 protein
NA	TRBV27	NA	TRBJ2-2	TGTGCCAGCAGTTTAGGGGGTGCCGGGGAGCTGTTTTTT	CASSLGGAGELFF
NA	TRBV28	TRBD1	TRBJ1-5	TGTGCCAGCAGCCCGGGACAGGGGGATCAGCCCCAGCATTTT	CASSPGQGDQPQHF
few	TRBV4-1	NA	TRBJ2-3	TGCGCCAGCAGCCAAGCTGCCGATACGCAGTATTTT	CASSQAADTQYF
NA	TRBV25-1	NA	TRBJ2-3	TGTGCCAGCAGTGCGAGGGGACTTTACACAGATACGCAGTATTTT	CASSARGLYTDTQYF
NA	TRBV7-8	NA	TRBJ1-5	TGTGCCAGCAGCTTGGGTGTTTGGGGCGGGCAGCCCCAGCATTTT	CASSLGVWGGQPQHF
once	TRBV19	NA	TRBJ2-7	TGTGCCAGTAGTATAGGGTTTGGGAGCTCCTACGAGCAGTACTTC	CASSIGFGSSYEQYF
NA	TRBV4-1	NA	TRBJ1-6	TGCGCCAGCAGCCAAGGTACATTTGGAGGCTCACCCCTCCACTTT	CASSQGTFGGSPLHF
NA	TRBV5-1	TRBD1	TRBJ2-7	TGCGCCAGCAGCTCCACAGGGGGATCCTACGAGCAGTACTTC	CASSSTGGSYEQYF
NA	TRBV11-1	TRBD1	TRBJ1-2	TGTGCCAGCAGCGAGGACAGGTACTATGGCTACACCTTC	CASSEDRYYGYTF
few	TRBV7-8	NA	TRBJ2-7	TGTGCCAGCAGCCCCTCTCGCGGCGAGCAGTACTTC	CASSPSRGEQYF
NA	TRBV5-1	NA	TRBJ2-1	TGCGCCAGCAGCGCGGGACAGCACAATGAGCAGTTCTTC	CASSAGQHNEQFF
once	TRBV7-9	NA	TRBJ2-3	TGTGCCCAGCCAACGGGGGGCGATACGCAGTATTTT	CAQPTGGDTQYF
NA	TRBV10-3	TRBD2	TRBJ2-7	TGTGCCATCACCGGGGGAGGGCCTGTACACGAGCAGTACTTC	CAITGGGPVHEQYF
NA	TRBV2	TRBD2	TRBJ2-5	TGTGCCAGCATGGAACTAGCGGGGGTTGGGACCCAGTACTTC	CASMELAGVGTQYF
NA	TRBV9	NA	TRBJ2-2	TGTGCCAGCAGCGTATTCCCGGGCACCGGGGAGCTGTTTTTT	CASSVFPGTGELFF
NA	TRBV4-2	TRBD1	TRBJ2-7	TGTGCCAGCAGCCAAGAGGGAGACAGGGGTGTCTACGAGCAGTACTTC	CASSQEGDRGVYEQYF
NA	TRBV7-9	NA	TRBJ2-2	TGTGCCAGCAGCTTCGGAGTGCCGGGCACCGGGGAGCTGTTTTTT	CASSFGVPGTGELFF
NA	TRBV7-8	NA	TRBJ1-2	TGTGCCAGCAGCTTGGCGACCTATGGCTACACCTTC	CASSLATYGYTF
NA	TRBV6-5	NA	TRBJ1-1	TGTGCCAGCAACAACAGGGCCCCCAACACTGAAGCTTTCTTT	CASNNRAPNTEAFF
NA	TRBV5-1	NA	TRBJ2-5	TGCGCCAGCAGCGAGGGACCGCAGGGGGAGACCCAGTACTTC	CASSEGPQGETQYF
NA	TRBV6-5	NA	TRBJ2-1	TGTGCCAGCAGTTACAAAGTAGCCACCCTTGACAATGAGCAGTTCTTC	CASSYKVATLDNEQFF
NA	TRBV30	TRBD1	TRBJ1-5	TGTGCCTGGAGTCAATCCGGGACAGTGGGCCAGCCCCAGCATTTT	CAWSQSGTVGQPQHF
NA	TRBV5-4	NA	TRBJ2-5	TGTGCCAGCAACCAGGGTAGGCAAGAGACCCAGTACTTC	CASNQGRQETQYF
NA	TRBV11-1	TRBD2	TRBJ2-1	TGTGCCAGCAGCTTAGTCAGTGGGGGACTAGCGGGAGTCAGGGAGCAGTTCTTC	CASSLVSGGLAGVREQFF
few	TRBV15	NA	TRBJ1-5	TGTGCCACCAGCAGAGGGGGGGCCTATCAGCCCCAGCATTTT	CATSRGGAYQPQHF
NA	TRBV7-3	NA	TRBJ2-3	TGTGCCAGCAGCTTGGACGGACCTTACACAGATACGCAGTATTTT	CASSLDGPYTDTQYF
NA	TRBV7-6	NA	TRBJ1-1	TGTGCCAGCAGCCGTGGGAGGGCAGGGACTGAAGCTTTCTTT	CASSRGRAGTEAFF
NA	TRBV6-4	TRBD1	TRBJ1-2	TGTGCCAGCAGAATACGGACAGGGGGCACCTATGGCTACACCTTC	CASRIRTGGTYGYTF
NA	TRBV19	NA	TRBJ1-2	TGTGCCAGTAGAGTCGCCGGGCCCCTCGGGGGCTACACCTTC	CASRVAGPLGGYTF
NA	TRBV18	NA	TRBJ1-1	TGTGCCAGCTCACCACTGGTGAACACTGAAGCTTTCTTT	CASSPLVNTEAFF
once	TRBV6-1	NA	TRBJ1-1	TGTGCCAGCAGTATCGTATCGGCGTGGGCTTTCTTT	CASSIVSAWAFF
NA	TRBV11-2	NA	TRBJ2-7	TGTGCCAGCAGCTCCCTTTCCTACGAGCAGTACTTC	CASSSLSYEQYF
few	TRBV11-2	TRBD1	TRBJ1-2	TGTGCCAGCAGCACGGACAGGGCTGCTGGCTACACCTTC	CASSTDRAAGYTF
NA	TRBV7-9	TRBD1	TRBJ2-7	TGTGCCAGCAGCAGGGGACAGGGGACCTCCTACGAGCAGTACTTC	CASSRGQGTSYEQYF
NA	TRBV4-1	TRBD2	TRBJ2-1	TGCGCCAGCAGCCGATTGGGACTAGCTTTGAATGAGCAGTTCTTC	CASSRLGLALNEQFF
NA	TRBV5-1	TRBD1	TRBJ2-7	TGCGCCAGTTCGCAACAGGGCAGGGGGCAATACGAGCAGTACTTC	CASSQQGRGQYEQYF
NA	TRBV5-6	NA	TRBJ2-5	TGTGCCAGCAGCTTGGCGCGGGGAGGAGAGACCCAGTACTTC	CASSLARGGETQYF
NA	TRBV6-6	NA	TRBJ2-7	TGTGCCAGCAGTCCGCGGGCGCCTAGCTCCTACGAGCAGTACTTC	CASSPRAPSSYEQYF
NA	TRBV7-6	TRBD2	TRBJ2-1	TGTGCCAGCAGCCCTATAGCGGGAGGGCTTACCTACAATGAGCAGTTCTTC	CASSPIAGGLTYNEQFF
NA	TRBV5-1	NA	TRBJ2-5	TGCGCCAGCAGCCCGGGGACTTTCCAAGAGACCCAGTACTTC	CASSPGTFQETQYF
NA	TRBV9	NA	TRBJ1-2	TGTGCCAGCAGCCTCGGGGGCGTAGCTGGCTACACCTTC	CASSLGGVAGYTF
NA	TRBV4-2	TRBD2	TRBJ2-1	TGTGCCAGCAGCCCGACTAAGCGGGAGGAGAATGAGCAGTTCTTC	CASSPTKREENEQFF
few	TRBV6-5	NA	TRBJ2-7	TGTGCCAGCAGTTATCAAGGAGGGGACGAGCAGTACTTC	CASSYQGGDEQYF
NA	TRBV5-8	NA	TRBJ1-1	TGTGCCAGCACTCAGACTCCCATGAACACTGAAGCTTTCTTT	CASTQTPMNTEAFF
once	TRBV7-3	NA	TRBJ1-1	TGTGCCAGCAGCTCCGGGGCGTTGAACACTGAAGCTTTCTTT	CASSSGALNTEAFF
NA	TRBV7-6	NA	TRBJ1-2	TGTGCCAGCAGCTTAGGGGGAGGGAAGTATGGCTACACCTTC	CASSLGGGKYGYTF